This T cell receptor (beta chain) was identified during a study of T cell responses to AZD1222 COVID-19 vaccine. Findings of the study overall: Vaccine-associated CD4 TCRs ranged over spike, dominating at 160-218 and 743-854. Repertoires in all cases were sampled only once the peak T cell response had passed.

J gave up 0 bases and V 6 bases, and 4 bases lay outside the gene matches. Germline CDR1 reads SEHNR; CDR2 reads FQNEAQ (reference sequence). The CDR3 covers 14 residues. Clones were read by immunoSEQ multiplex PCR, and TCRdb kept only the in-frame ones, dropping some. Among around 99,000 clones listed, roughly 90% were seen once. The table lists this clone with a few counts. What it binds is not known. The sequencing used peripheral blood, collected on day 0 of AZD1222 vaccination. The TCR originated in an adult in good health. The chain joins TRBV7-9 to TRBJ1-1; 7 bases fit TRBD1. The CDR3, as DNA: TGTGCCAGCAGGGGGACAGTGATGAACACTGAAGCTTTCTTT. It translates to CASRGTVMNTEAFF.